The 7 T cell receptor beta chains listed next were all sequenced from one sample in a study of blood T cell repertoires in COVID-19. The assay was immunoSEQ multiplex PCR, and TCRdb's table has in-frame clones only and misses some. The sample has 120,000 to 150,000 clones, roughly nine tenths seen once; the top ten hold 13%. Specimen: peripheral blood. These receptors originate from a man younger than 30 with COVID-19, enrolled during active disease.

In the case of this clone: The junction departs from the called germline gene at one end, perhaps through a read error. This sequence joins TRBV3-1 (or the pseudogene TRBV3-2) and TRBJ1-4, with 11 bases aligning to TRBD1. Germline-derived CDR1 and CDR2 are LGHDT and YNNKEL (reference sequence). The CDR3 is made up of 15 amino acids. The CDR3 nucleotides are TGTGCCAGCAGCCAAGGAGGACAGGGGGCGCAAAAACTGCTTTTT. This sequence encodes CASSQGGQGAQKLLF.

This clone came up a few times. The chain links TRBV6-2 or TRBV6-3 to TRBJ2-1; D not resolved. This CDR3 spans 11 amino acids. V was cut by 5 bases and J by 8 bases, with 7 bases left in between. Germline assignment: CDR1 MNHEY and CDR2 SVGEGT. The CDR3 nucleotides read TGTGCCAGCAGTCCCTTAGATGAGCAGTTCTTC. Its translation: CASSPLDEQFF.

The V and J genes are TRBV5-4 and TRBJ1-1, with D possibly matching TRBD1 (6 bases). V was shortened by 1 base and J by 1 base, with 11 bases between the two germline ends. The CDR3 contains 15 residues. Germline assignment: CDR1 SGHNT and CDR2 YYREEE (reference sequence). DNA of the CDR3: TGTGCCAGCAGCTTGTTCGGGACATCGAACACTGAAGCTTTCTTT. Encoded protein: CASSLFGTSNTEAFF. The variable domain in full, with the rest retrieved from reference TRBV5-4 and TRBJ1-1, is ETGVTQSPTHLIKTRGQQVTLRCSSQSGHNTVSWYQQALGQGPQFIFQYYREEENGRGNFPPRFSGLQFPNYSSELNVNALELDDSALYLCASSLFGTSNTEAFFGQGTRLTVV.

The rearrangement uses TRBV7-9 and TRBJ1-6, with D unresolved. CDR3 length: 16 residues. Germline CDR1 and CDR2: SEHNR and FQNEAQ (reference sequence). Deletions cut 3 bases from V and 2 bases from J, with 11 bases between. DNA for the CDR3: TGTGCCAGCAGCTTGGGAGGGATACCCTATAATTCACCCCTCCACTTT. Its protein product is CASSLGGIPYNSPLHF.

The V call is TRBV28, the J call TRBJ1-5; TRBD1 matches 10 bases. The junction had 10 bases not matched to a gene; V was cut back by 5 bases and J by 0 bases. There are 18 residues in the CDR3. Germline V gene data show CDR1 as MDHEN and CDR2 as SYDVKM. The DNA of the CDR3 is TGTGCCAGCAGTCGAGGACAGGGGGGAACATATAGCAATCAGCCCCAGCATTTT. Amino acids: CASSRGQGGTYSNQPQHF. Looking up the rest from reference TRBV28 and TRBJ1-5 gives the full variable domain: DVKVTQSSRYLVKRTGEKVFLECVQDMDHENMFWYRQDPGLGLRLIYFSYDVKMKEKGDIPEGYSVSREKKERFSLILESASTNQTSMYLCASSRGQGGTYSNQPQHFGDGTRLSIL.

The V gene is TRBV9, the J gene TRBJ1-2; 10 positions agree with TRBD1. The CDR3 totals 15 residues. Germline V gives CDR1 SGDLS, CDR2 YYNGEE. The V segment lost 0 bases and the J segment 4 bases; nucleotides outside the gene matches: 3. CDR3 in DNA: TGTGCCAGCAGCGTAGGGGGACAGGGGACCTATGGCTACACCTTC. Translating it yields CASSVGGQGTYGYTF.

The J gene is TRBJ2-2, the V gene TRBV3-1 (or the pseudogene TRBV3-2); weak D call: TRBD2 (5 bases). Germline values: CDR1 LGHDT, CDR2 YNNKEL (reference sequence). The CDR3 consists of 14 residues. The V and J ends lost 4 bases and 6 bases respectively, with 12 bases between them. DNA for the CDR3: TGTGCCAGCAGCCTCCGAGAGGGATCCGGGGAGCTGTTTTTT. The encoded protein is CASSLREGSGELFF.